Listed here are 32 T cell receptor beta chains from one sample, sequenced in a study of identical twins. TCRdb analysed the 5' RACE reads with MiXCR anew, one entry per CDR3 protein. In the table there are roughly 570,000 distinct CDR3 sequences, approximately 9.6% of which are singletons. These data were also filed under a second study, of yellow fever vaccine responses in identical twins.

The sample comprised PBMCs. All receptors derive from a woman aged 18-29 years in good health.

On this clonotype itself: A much more abundant neighbour one base away suggests this may be a read error. The chain links TRBV20-1 to TRBJ2-7; TRBD2 is a possible D gene (6 bases). Germline-derived CDR1 and CDR2 are DFQATT and SNEGSKA (reference sequence). The CDR3 is 14 residues long. The CDR3 DNA reads as TGCAGTACTAGAGATTCGGGACTGGCCTACGAGCAGTACTTC. This codes for CSTRDSGLAYEQYF.

V gene TRBV12-3 or TRBV12-4 combines with J gene TRBJ2-1, with TRBD2 matching 9 bases. Trimming took 1 base from V and 7 from J; bases not matched to a gene: 11. There are 17 residues in the CDR3. The CDR3 region has the DNA TGTGCCAGCAGTTTAGAAGGCGGGCTAGCGGGGTTTAATGAGCAGTTCTTC. Its protein is CASSLEGGLAGFNEQFF.

This chain uses TRBV5-1 with TRBJ2-4; 10 positions agree with TRBD2. CDR1 and CDR2 (germline): SGHRS, YFSETQ. V shed 2 bases, J shed 0 bases, and the junction held 8 bases outside the gene matches. The CDR3 totals 18 residues. The chain's CDR3 is CASSFLAGEEGAKNIQYF. DNA for the CDR3: TGCGCCAGCAGCTTTCTAGCGGGAGAGGAGGGAGCCAAAAACATTCAGTACTTC.

This clonotype appeared a few times. The chain recombines TRBV29-1 with TRBJ2-3; maybe TRBD2 (5 bases). The CDR3 is 17 amino acids. V was cut by 1 base and J by 0 bases, with 17 bases left in between. Looked up from germline, CDR1 is SQVTM and CDR2 is ANQGSEA. The CDR3 sequence: CSVEGSGWTGSTDTQYF. The CDR3 nucleotides read TGCAGCGTTGAAGGAAGTGGGTGGACGGGGAGCACAGATACGCAGTATTTT.

This clonotype occurred a few times. The V call is TRBV14, the J call TRBJ2-7, with 7 nucleotides matching TRBD2. With V trimmed by 2 bases and J by 7 bases, 11 bases remained unmatched. The germline V gene has CDR1 SGHDN and CDR2 FVKESK. The CDR3 is 15 amino acids. CDR3 protein: CASSQPPGLVAEQYF. As DNA, the CDR3 is TGTGCCAGCAGCCAACCACCCGGACTAGTAGCTGAGCAGTACTTC.

This clonotype came up a few times. V and J are TRBV29-1 and TRBJ2-1; 12 nucleotides match TRBD2. CDR1 and CDR2 from the germline V gene are SQVTM and ANQGSEA. V shed 0 bases, J shed 6 bases, and the junction held 12 bases outside the gene matches. The CDR3 is 18 residues long. The CDR3 sequence: CSVEDPASGRVMSNEQFF. CDR3 nucleotide sequence: TGCAGCGTTGAAGATCCCGCTAGCGGGAGGGTAATGTCCAATGAGCAGTTCTTC.

The CDR3 coding sequence is TGTGCCAGCTCTGACAGGGCCCTAGCGGGGGAGCAGTTCTTC. Translating gives CASSDRALAGEQFF. The genes are TRBV18 and TRBJ2-1; the match to TRBD2 covers 9 bases. Trimming took 6 bases from V and 10 from J; bases not matched to a gene: 10. The CDR3 totals 14 residues. CDR1 KGHSH and CDR2 LQKENI come from the germline V gene.

This clonotype appeared many times. This chain joins TRBV12-3 or TRBV12-4 and TRBJ2-1; the match to TRBD2 covers 7 bases. The J segment lost 12 bases and the V segment lost 5 bases, leaving 10 bases of the junction unmatched. The CDR3 sequence is 13 residues long. In DNA form, the CDR3 reads TGTGCCAGCAGTCGGAGCCGGGACTACGGGCAGTTCTTC. Protein: CASSRSRDYGQFF.

The chain recombines TRBV12-3 or TRBV12-4 with TRBJ2-1, with 7 bases matching TRBD1. This CDR3 contains 15 residues. V lost 3 bases, J lost 3 bases, and 5 bases stayed unmatched. For the CDR3, the DNA is TGTGCCAGCAGTTTCCGGCAGGGGGTCTACAATGAGCAGTTCTTC. This encodes CASSFRQGVYNEQFF.

The rearrangement joins TRBV9 to TRBJ2-2; D uncertain. The CDR3 is made up of 16 amino acids. In germline, CDR1 is SGDLS, CDR2 YYNGEE. Trimming cost V 2 bases and J 1 base, with 12 bases left between them. CDR3 loop: CASSVPIWGNTGELFF. CDR3 bases: TGTGCCAGCAGCGTTCCCATTTGGGGGAACACCGGGGAGCTGTTTTTT.

The genes are TRBV10-3 and TRBJ2-2; 12 bases map to TRBD2. This CDR3 contains 16 residues. Germline V gives CDR1 ENHRY, CDR2 SYGVKD. J was trimmed by 2 bases and V by 8 bases; bases with no gene match: 6. The CDR3 nucleotides read TGTGCCATCTCTCCTAGCGGGAGGGAAAACACCGGGGAGCTGTTTTTT. Translation: CAISPSGRENTGELFF.

On this clonotype: Germline is not matched at one junction end, which may reflect a read error. The rearrangement joins TRBV15 to TRBJ2-3; 9 bases match TRBD2. From germline, CDR1 is LNHNV and CDR2 YYDKDF (reference sequence). The CDR3 runs to 15 residues. CDR3 DNA sequence: TGTTCCACCGCGGTCGCGGGGGGGAGTGGAGATACGCAGTATTTT. This sequence encodes CSTAVAGGSGDTQYF.

This sequence joins TRBV15 and TRBJ2-7; 10 nucleotides match TRBD1. There are 16 residues in the CDR3. In germline, CDR1 is LNHNV, CDR2 YYDKDF (reference sequence). V trimming: 1 base; J trimming: 1 base; junction bases outside the gene matches: 4. The CDR3 spells CATSRAGTGVSYEQYF. Written as DNA, the CDR3 is TGTGCCACCAGCAGAGCCGGGACAGGGGTTTCCTACGAGCAGTACTTC.

This clonotype was observed a few times. V usage is TRBV18 and J usage is TRBJ2-3; D is possibly TRBD2 (6 bases). Trimming removed 5 bases from V and 1 base from J, with 10 bases in between. The CDR3 extends over 14 amino acids. CDR1 is KGHSH and CDR2 is LQKENI in the germline V gene. Here the CDR3 reads CASSDASGTDTQYF. In DNA form, the CDR3 reads TGTGCCAGCTCAGATGCTAGCGGCACAGATACGCAGTATTTT.

With respect to this clonotype: At one end the junction does not follow the germline gene, possibly because of a read error. The chain is built from TRBV12-3 or TRBV12-4 and TRBJ2-3; the match to TRBD1 covers 8 bases. The CDR3 contains 14 residues. CDR3 DNA sequence: TGTGTCAGCAGTTTAGCGACAGGGGAAGATACGCAGTATTTT. It yields the protein CVSSLATGEDTQYF.

This clonotype was seen a handful of times. The chain uses TRBV9 and TRBJ2-7; D is undetermined. Germline assignment: CDR1 SGDLS and CDR2 YYNGEE. The CDR3 extends over 14 amino acids. Trimming took 1 base from V and 0 from J, leaving 8 bases between them. DNA for the CDR3: TGTGCCAGCAGCGTAAACCCGAGCTCCTACGAGCAGTACTTC. As protein: CASSVNPSSYEQYF.

This clonotype was picked up a small number of times. J is TRBJ1-5 and V is TRBV20-1; 10 bases agree with TRBD1. Germline CDR1 and CDR2: DFQATT and SNEGSKA (reference sequence). The CDR3 spans 18 residues. The V and J ends lost 0 bases and 6 bases, in that order; junction bases with no gene match: 14. The CDR3, as DNA: TGCAGTGCTAGAGATTGGAGGAGCGGGACAGGGGAGGTTCAGCCCCAGCATTTT. Translated, it gives CSARDWRSGTGEVQPQHF.

This clonotype was detected ten times or more. In DNA form, the CDR3 reads TGCAGCGCAGAGGACAGACACTACGAGCAGTACTTC. This translates into CSAEDRHYEQYF. J is TRBJ2-7 and V is TRBV29-1, with D perhaps matching TRBD1 (6 bases). Germline-derived CDR1 and CDR2 are SQVTM and ANQGSEA. The CDR3 loop spans 12 amino acids. Trimming cost V 7 bases and J 3 bases, with 13 bases left between them.

This clonotype was detected only a few times. The CDR3 DNA follows: TGTGCCAGCAGCTCCTCAGAACACTACGAGCAGTACTTC. Amino acids: CASSSSEHYEQYF. The chain uses TRBV7-9 and TRBJ2-7; D is uncertain. The CDR3 loop spans 13 amino acids. V gave up 4 bases and J gave up 3 bases, with 10 bases separating them. The V gene's germline CDR1 is SEHNR and CDR2 FQNEAQ (reference sequence).

This clonotype was seen more than once but under ten times. The chain links TRBV27 to TRBJ2-2; the D gene is possibly TRBD2 (6 bases). Germline loops: CDR1 MNHEY, CDR2 SMNVEV (reference sequence). The CDR3 loop spans 17 amino acids. V was clipped by 5 bases and J by 1 base, with 17 bases between them. The CDR3 sequence is CASSPPRGKLNTGELFF. The CDR3 DNA sequence: TGTGCCAGCAGTCCCCCCCGGGGGAAATTGAACACCGGGGAGCTGTTTTTT.

The table lists this clonotype with many counts. The rearrangement joins TRBV12-3 or TRBV12-4 to TRBJ2-7, with D perhaps TRBD2 (7 bases). Trimming stripped 2 bases from V and 2 bases from J, with 13 bases between. This CDR3 region has 15 residues. As DNA, the CDR3 is TGTGCCAGCAGTTTACGGGGGGCCGCCGCCTACGAGCAGTACTTC. Residues: CASSLRGAAAYEQYF.

The chain is built from TRBV7-9 and TRBJ2-1; 8 bases are shared with TRBD2. V lost 4 bases and J lost 10; bases outside the gene matches: 3. CDR3 size: 12 residues. CDR1 and CDR2 from the germline V gene are SEHNR and FQNEAQ (reference sequence). CDR3 amino acids: CASSSTSGEQFF. The CDR3 nucleotides are TGTGCCAGCAGCTCAACTAGCGGCGAGCAGTTCTTC.

This clonotype was detected ten times or more. The chain carries TRBV5-1 and TRBJ2-1; a possible D gene is TRBD2 (5 bases). Germline V gene sequence: CDR1 SGHRS, CDR2 YFSETQ. V was cut by 4 bases and J by 4 bases, with 12 bases left in between. The CDR3 is 14 amino acids. CDR3: CASSASTSYNEQFF. The CDR3 bases are TGCGCCAGCAGCGCCTCCACTAGTTACAATGAGCAGTTCTTC.

This clonotype was observed a handful of times. The chain links TRBV13 to TRBJ2-1; 14 bases are shared with TRBD2. V shed 5 bases, J shed 10 bases, and the junction held 7 bases outside the gene matches. Germline V lookup: CDR1 PRHDT, CDR2 FYEKMQ (reference sequence). The CDR3 has 15 residues. In DNA, the CDR3 is TGTGCCAGCAGCACCCGGACTAGCGGGAGGTGGGAGCAGTTCTTC. Amino acid sequence: CASSTRTSGRWEQFF.

This clonotype was detected only a few times. This rearrangement joins TRBV6-1 to TRBJ2-2; 9 bases map to TRBD1. The J segment lost 4 bases and the V segment lost 6 bases, leaving 9 bases of the junction unmatched. Germline lookup yields CDR1 MNHNS and CDR2 SASEGT. The CDR3 consists of 16 residues. CDR3 DNA sequence: TGTGCCAGCAGACCACCGGGACAGGGAATCACCGGGGAGCTGTTTTTT. Protein product: CASRPPGQGITGELFF.

The gene calls are TRBV20-1 and TRBJ2-3; 7 bases map to TRBD2. J gave up 1 base and V 4 bases, and 5 bases lay outside the gene matches. The CDR3 consists of 14 residues. Germline assignment: CDR1 DFQATT and CDR2 SNEGSKA (reference sequence). CDR3 coding DNA: TGCAGTGCTAATTTAGCGGGCCGCACAGATACGCAGTATTTT. It codes for CSANLAGRTDTQYF.

J is TRBJ2-1 and V is TRBV12-3 or TRBV12-4, with 7 bases that match TRBD2. The length of the CDR3 is 15 residues. The V segment lost 2 bases and the J segment 4 bases; nucleotides outside the gene matches: 5. The CDR3 here is CASSLISGKYNEQFF. The DNA for the CDR3 is TGTGCCAGCAGTTTAATAAGCGGGAAGTACAATGAGCAGTTCTTC.

This clonotype appeared a single time. The gene calls are TRBV12-3 or TRBV12-4 and TRBJ2-3, with D perhaps matching TRBD2 (5 bases). Trimming removed 7 bases at V and 2 bases at J, with 16 bases between. This CDR3 contains 15 residues. CDR3 sequence reads: CASTQLGLSTDTQYF. CDR3 bases: TGTGCCAGCACCCAACTCGGACTTTCCACAGATACGCAGTATTTT.

This chain uses TRBV5-6 with TRBJ2-7; TRBD2 matches 9 bases. Losses at the gene ends were 1 base for V and 3 bases for J; bases not matched to a gene: 8. CDR3 length equals 16 residues. Germline CDR1 is SGHDT and CDR2 is YYEEEE. CDR3 sequence: CASSLFGGGGFYEQYF. The CDR3 region has the DNA TGTGCCAGCAGCTTGTTTGGCGGGGGGGGCTTCTACGAGCAGTACTTC.

This clonotype was seen repeatedly, ten times or more. The chain carries TRBV18 and TRBJ1-2, with 11 bases identical to TRBD1. CDR1 and CDR2 from the germline V gene are KGHSH and LQKENI. V lost 3 bases to trimming and J lost 3 bases; unmatched junction nucleotides: 0. The CDR3 runs 14 residues. This chain's CDR3 is CASSPGQGDYGYTF. The CDR3, as DNA: TGTGCCAGCTCACCGGGACAGGGGGACTATGGCTACACCTTC.

This chain links TRBV29-1 with TRBJ1-1, with unresolved D. The CDR3 totals 12 residues. CDR1 and CDR2 (germline): SQVTM, ANQGSEA. Trimming stripped 2 bases from V and 7 bases from J, with 11 bases between. The CDR3 DNA follows: TGCAGCGTTGAACTACCGGGAGATGAAGCTTTCTTT. Protein sequence: CSVELPGDEAFF. The full variable domain, in which reference TRBV29-1 and TRBJ1-1 provide the parts outside the CDR3, is SAVISQKPSRDICQRGTSLTIQCQVDSQVTMMFWYRQQPGQSLTLIATANQGSEATYESGFVIDKFPISRPNLTFSTLTVSNMSPEDSSIYLCSVELPGDEAFFGQGTRLTVV.

This clonotype was picked up a small number of times. The chain has TRBV10-3 and TRBJ1-5; D perhaps matches TRBD1 (5 bases). Trimming removed 0 bases from V and 3 bases from J, with 9 bases in between. The CDR3 has 15 amino acids. Germline CDR1 reads ENHRY; CDR2 reads SYGVKD. CDR3 protein: CAISESPGHNQPQHF. The CDR3 nucleotides read TGTGCCATCAGTGAGTCTCCAGGACACAATCAGCCCCAGCATTTT.